A selection of T cell receptor beta chains follows, all from one sample in a study of OX40 agonist ivuxolimab in advanced cancers. Generated by immunoSEQ multiplex PCR, the TCRdb table keeps only in-frame clones and is missing some. The repertoire consists of about 96,000 clones, with 90% occurring once and the leading ten covering under 2%. The specimen comprised CD4+ or CD8+ T cells sorted from blood, sampled in a trial of the OX40 agonist ivuxolimab. The receptor source for this set is an adult with an advanced solid tumor such as melanoma, head and neck, liver or kidney cancer. CDR3s include the opening cysteine and the closing phenylalanine or tryptophan. D genes are given only for firm matches. Rows may omit the clone size; those that give it use once, few, many or a size class.

v_gene	d_gene	abundance	j_gene	CDR3aa	CDR3nt
TRBV12-5	TRBD1	-	TRBJ1-5	CASGNQGDSRNQPQHF	TGTGCTAGTGGCAATCAAGGGGACAGTCGCAATCAGCCCCAGCATTTT
TRBV5-6	TRBD1	once	TRBJ2-7	CASSPRTGLPYEQYF	TGTGCCAGCAGCCCGAGGACAGGTCTACCCTACGAGCAGTACTTC
TRBV29-1	-	-	TRBJ2-7	CSVAGTYEQYF	TGCAGCGTCGCGGGTACCTACGAGCAGTACTTC
TRBV6-1	-	once	TRBJ2-6	CASSEMRSGANVLTF	TGTGCCAGCAGTGAAATGCGGTCTGGGGCCAACGTCCTGACTTTC
TRBV5-1	-	-	TRBJ1-4	CASSLDAPFGEKLFF	TGCGCCAGCAGCCTGGACGCGCCCTTTGGAGAAAAACTGTTTTTT
TRBV28	TRBD1	-	TRBJ2-1	CASSLWDRYNEQFF	TGTGCCAGCAGTTTATGGGACAGGTACAATGAGCAGTTCTTC
TRBV6-5	-	-	TRBJ1-3	CASIPGSSGNTIYF	TGTGCCAGCATCCCCGGCTCCTCTGGAAACACCATATATTTT
TRBV5-1	-	-	TRBJ2-5	CASRNLGAEETQYF	TGCGCCAGCAGGAATCTAGGCGCAGAAGAGACCCAGTACTTC
TRBV7-9	-	-	TRBJ1-3	CASSIRTVSGNTIYF	TGTGCCAGCAGCATAAGGACAGTTTCTGGAAACACCATATATTTT
TRBV7-9	TRBD2	-	TRBJ2-1	CASSIRALAGGSNEQFF	TGTGCCAGCAGCATACGGGCGCTAGCGGGAGGCTCCAATGAGCAGTTCTTC